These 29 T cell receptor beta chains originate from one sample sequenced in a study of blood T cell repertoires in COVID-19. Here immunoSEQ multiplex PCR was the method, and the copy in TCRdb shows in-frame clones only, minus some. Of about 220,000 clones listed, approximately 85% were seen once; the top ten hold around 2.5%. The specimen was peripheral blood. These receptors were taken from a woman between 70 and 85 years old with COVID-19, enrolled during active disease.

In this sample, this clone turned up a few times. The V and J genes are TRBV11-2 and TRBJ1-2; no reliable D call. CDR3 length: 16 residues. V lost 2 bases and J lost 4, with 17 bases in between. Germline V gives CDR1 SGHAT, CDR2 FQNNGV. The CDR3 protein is CASSLTRTSRGYGYTF. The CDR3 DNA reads TGTGCCAGCAGCTTAACGAGGACTAGTCGAGGCTATGGCTACACCTTC. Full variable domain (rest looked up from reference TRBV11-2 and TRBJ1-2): EAGVAQSPRYKIIEKRQSVAFWCNPISGHATLYWYQQILGQGPKLLIQFQNNGVVDDSQLPKDRFSAERLKGVDSTLKIQPAKLEDSAVYLCASSLTRTSRGYGYTFGSGTRLTVV.

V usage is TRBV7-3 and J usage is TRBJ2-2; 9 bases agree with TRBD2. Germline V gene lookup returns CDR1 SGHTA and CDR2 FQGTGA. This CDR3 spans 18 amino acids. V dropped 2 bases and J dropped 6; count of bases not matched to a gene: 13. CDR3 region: CASSLDRRGGAGPGELFF. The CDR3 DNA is TGTGCCAGCAGCTTAGACCGGCGCGGGGGGGCCGGCCCCGGGGAGCTGTTTTTT.

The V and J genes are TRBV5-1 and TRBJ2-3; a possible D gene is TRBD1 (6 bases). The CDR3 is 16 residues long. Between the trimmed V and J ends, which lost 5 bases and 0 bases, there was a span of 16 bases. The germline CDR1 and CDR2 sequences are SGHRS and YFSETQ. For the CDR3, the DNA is TGCGCCAGCAGGCGTACTGGGGGCGCGAGCACAGATACGCAGTATTTT. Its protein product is CASRRTGGASTDTQYF.

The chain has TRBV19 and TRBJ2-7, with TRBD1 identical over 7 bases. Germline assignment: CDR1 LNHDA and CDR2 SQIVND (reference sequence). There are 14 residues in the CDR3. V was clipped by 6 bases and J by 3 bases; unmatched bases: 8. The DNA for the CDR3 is TGTGCCAGTAGGCCTCGGGACAGTATCTACGAGCAGTACTTC. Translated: CASRPRDSIYEQYF.

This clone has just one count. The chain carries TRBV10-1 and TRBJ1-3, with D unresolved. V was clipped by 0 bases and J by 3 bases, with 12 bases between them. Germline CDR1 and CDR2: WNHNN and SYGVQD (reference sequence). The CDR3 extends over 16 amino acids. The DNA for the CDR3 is TGCGCCAGCAGTGAGTCGACTTGCGCCATTGGAAACACCATATATTTT. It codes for CASSESTCAIGNTIYF.

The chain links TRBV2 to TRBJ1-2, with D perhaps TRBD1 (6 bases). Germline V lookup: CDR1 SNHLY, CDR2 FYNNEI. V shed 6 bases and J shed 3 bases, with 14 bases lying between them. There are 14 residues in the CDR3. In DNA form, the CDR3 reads TGTGCCAGCAGGTTCCCTGGACAGCACTATGGCTACACCTTC. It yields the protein CASRFPGQHYGYTF.

The CDR3 region is CASSILTGFGYTF. CDR3 in DNA: TGTGCCAGCAGCATACTGACAGGGTTTGGCTACACCTTC. The chain carries TRBV5-4 and TRBJ1-2; 7 bases line up with TRBD1. The CDR3 loop spans 13 amino acids. Trimming at V came to 4 bases and at J to 7 bases, leaving 7 bases not matched to a gene. Germline V CDR1 and CDR2: SGHNT, YYREEE (reference sequence).

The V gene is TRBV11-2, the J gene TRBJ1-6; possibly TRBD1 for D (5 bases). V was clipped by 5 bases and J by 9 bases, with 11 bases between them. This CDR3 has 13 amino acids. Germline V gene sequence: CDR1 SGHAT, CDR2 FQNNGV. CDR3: CASSVGGGSPLHF. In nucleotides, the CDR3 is TGTGCCAGCAGCGTGGGGGGGGGTTCACCCCTCCACTTT.

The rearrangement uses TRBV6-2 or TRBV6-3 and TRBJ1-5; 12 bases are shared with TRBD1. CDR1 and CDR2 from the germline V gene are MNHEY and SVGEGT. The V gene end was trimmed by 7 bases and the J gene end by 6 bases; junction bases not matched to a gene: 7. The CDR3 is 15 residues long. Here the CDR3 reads CASTPWDRGPQPQHF. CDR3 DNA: TGTGCCAGCACCCCCTGGGACAGGGGGCCTCAGCCCCAGCATTTT.

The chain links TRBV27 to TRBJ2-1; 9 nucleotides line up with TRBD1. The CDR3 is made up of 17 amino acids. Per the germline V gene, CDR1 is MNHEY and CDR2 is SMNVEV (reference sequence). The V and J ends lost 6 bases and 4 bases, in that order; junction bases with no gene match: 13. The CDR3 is CASSHPSGTGIYNEQFF. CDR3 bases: TGTGCCAGCAGCCATCCCTCCGGGACAGGGATATACAATGAGCAGTTCTTC.

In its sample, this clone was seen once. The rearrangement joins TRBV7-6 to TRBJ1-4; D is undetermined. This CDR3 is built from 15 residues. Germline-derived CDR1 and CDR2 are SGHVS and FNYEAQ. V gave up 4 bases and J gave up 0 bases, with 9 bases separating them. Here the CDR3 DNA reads TGTGCCAGCAGCTCAAGCGGACCAACTAATGAAAAACTGTTTTTT. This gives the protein CASSSSGPTNEKLFF.

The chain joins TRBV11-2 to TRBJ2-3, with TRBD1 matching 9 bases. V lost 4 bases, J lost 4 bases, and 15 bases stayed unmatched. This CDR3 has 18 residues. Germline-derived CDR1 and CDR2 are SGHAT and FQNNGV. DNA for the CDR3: TGTGCCAGCAGCTCACATCCCGGGACAGGGCAGGGTGCAGATACGCAGTATTTT. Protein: CASSSHPGTGQGADTQYF.

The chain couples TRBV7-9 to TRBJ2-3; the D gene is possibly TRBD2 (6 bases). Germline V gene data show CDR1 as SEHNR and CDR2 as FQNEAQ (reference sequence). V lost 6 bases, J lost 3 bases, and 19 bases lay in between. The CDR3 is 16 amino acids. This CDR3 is CASSPWGRRDTDTQYF. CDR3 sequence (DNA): TGTGCCAGCAGTCCCTGGGGCCGGAGGGATACAGATACGCAGTATTTT.

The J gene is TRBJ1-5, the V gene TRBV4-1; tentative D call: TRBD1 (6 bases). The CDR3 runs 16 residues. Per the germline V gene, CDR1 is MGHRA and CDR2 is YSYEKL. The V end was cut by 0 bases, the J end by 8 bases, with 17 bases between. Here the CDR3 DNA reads TGCGCCAGCAGCCAAGAGAGCGCAGGGGTGTTGGAGCCCCAGCATTTT. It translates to CASSQESAGVLEPQHF.

CDR3 protein: CASSLYGESYNEQFF. The CDR3 nucleotides are TGTGCCAGCAGCTTGTATGGGGAGTCCTACAATGAGCAGTTCTTC. The chain is built from TRBV5-4 and TRBJ2-1, with D perhaps TRBD2 (5 bases). This CDR3 comprises 15 residues. The V gene lost 1 base and the J gene lost 1 base, with 9 bases spanning the gap. Germline V gene lookup returns CDR1 SGHNT and CDR2 YYREEE (reference sequence). Filled out from reference TRBV5-4 and TRBJ2-1, the complete variable domain reads ETGVTQSPTHLIKTRGQQVTLRCSSQSGHNTVSWYQQALGQGPQFIFQYYREEENGRGNFPPRFSGLQFPNYSSELNVNALELDDSALYLCASSLYGESYNEQFFGPGTRLTVL.

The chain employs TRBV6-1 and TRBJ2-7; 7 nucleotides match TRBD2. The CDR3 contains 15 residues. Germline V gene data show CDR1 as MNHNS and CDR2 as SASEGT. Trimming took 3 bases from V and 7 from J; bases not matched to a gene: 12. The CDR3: CASSDRGTKKEEQYF. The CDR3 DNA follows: TGTGCCAGCAGTGACCGAGGGACTAAAAAGGAAGAGCAGTACTTC.

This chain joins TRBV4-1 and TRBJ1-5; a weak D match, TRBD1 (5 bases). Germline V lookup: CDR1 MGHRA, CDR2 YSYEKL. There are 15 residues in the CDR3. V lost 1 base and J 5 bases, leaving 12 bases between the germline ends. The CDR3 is CASSQGPGNYQPQHF. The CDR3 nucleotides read TGCGCCAGCAGCCAAGGCCCAGGGAACTATCAGCCCCAGCATTTT.

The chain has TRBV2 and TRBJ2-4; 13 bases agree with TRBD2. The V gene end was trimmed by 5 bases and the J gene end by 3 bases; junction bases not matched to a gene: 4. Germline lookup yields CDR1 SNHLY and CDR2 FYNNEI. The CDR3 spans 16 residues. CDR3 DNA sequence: TGTGCCAGCAGTACTAGCGGGGGGGCGATCAAAAACATTCAGTACTTC. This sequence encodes CASSTSGGAIKNIQYF. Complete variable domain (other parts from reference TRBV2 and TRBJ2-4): EPEVTQTPSHQVTQMGQEVILRCVPISNHLYFYWYRQILGQKVEFLVSFYNNEISEKSEIFDDQFSVERPDGSNFTLKIRSTKLEDSAMYFCASSTSGGAIKNIQYFGAGTRLSVL.

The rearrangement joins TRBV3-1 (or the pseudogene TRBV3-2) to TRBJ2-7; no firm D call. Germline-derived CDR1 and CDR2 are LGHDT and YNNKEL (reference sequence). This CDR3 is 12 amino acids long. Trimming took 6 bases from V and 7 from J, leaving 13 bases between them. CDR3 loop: CASSHSSREQYF. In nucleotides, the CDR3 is TGTGCCAGCAGTCACTCTAGTCGTGAGCAGTACTTC.

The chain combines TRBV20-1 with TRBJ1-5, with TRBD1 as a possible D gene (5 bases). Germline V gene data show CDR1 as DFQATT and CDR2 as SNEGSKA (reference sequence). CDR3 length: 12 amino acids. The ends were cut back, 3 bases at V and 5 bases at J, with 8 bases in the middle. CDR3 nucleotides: TGCAGTGCTAGTCTCAGGGATCAGCCCCAGCATTTT. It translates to CSASLRDQPQHF.

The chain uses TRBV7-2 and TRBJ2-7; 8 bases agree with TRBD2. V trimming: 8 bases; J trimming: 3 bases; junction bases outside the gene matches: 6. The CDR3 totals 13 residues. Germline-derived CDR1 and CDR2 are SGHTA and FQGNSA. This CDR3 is CASDVGGGYEQYF. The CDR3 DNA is TGTGCCAGCGATGTCGGGGGGGGCTACGAGCAGTACTTC.

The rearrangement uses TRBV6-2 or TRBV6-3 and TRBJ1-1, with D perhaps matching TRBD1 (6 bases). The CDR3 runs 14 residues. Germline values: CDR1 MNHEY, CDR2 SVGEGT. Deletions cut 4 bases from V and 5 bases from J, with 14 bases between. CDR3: CASSSTGLRTEAFF. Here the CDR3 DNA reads TGTGCCAGCAGTTCTACAGGGTTACGGACTGAAGCTTTCTTT.

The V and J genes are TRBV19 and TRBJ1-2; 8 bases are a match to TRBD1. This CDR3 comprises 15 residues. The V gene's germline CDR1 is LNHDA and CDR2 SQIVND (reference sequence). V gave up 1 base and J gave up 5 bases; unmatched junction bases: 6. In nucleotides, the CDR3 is TGTGCCAGTAGTATAGGCGGGACAGGACTATATGGCTACACCTTC. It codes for CASSIGGTGLYGYTF. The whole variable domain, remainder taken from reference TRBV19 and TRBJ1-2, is DGGITQSPKYLFRKEGQNVTLSCEQNLNHDAMYWYRQDPGQGLRLIYYSQIVNDFQKGDIAEGYSVSREKKESFPLTVTSAQKNPTAFYLCASSIGGTGLYGYTFGSGTRLTVV.

CDR3 protein: CASSYGTGGGEQYF. The CDR3 DNA sequence: TGTGCCAGCAGCTACGGGACAGGGGGCGGCGAGCAGTACTTC. This chain connects TRBV7-2 to TRBJ2-7; 12 bases agree with TRBD1. J was trimmed by 6 bases and V by 4 bases; bases with no gene match: 4. There are 14 residues in the CDR3. Looked up from germline, CDR1 is SGHTA and CDR2 is FQGNSA.

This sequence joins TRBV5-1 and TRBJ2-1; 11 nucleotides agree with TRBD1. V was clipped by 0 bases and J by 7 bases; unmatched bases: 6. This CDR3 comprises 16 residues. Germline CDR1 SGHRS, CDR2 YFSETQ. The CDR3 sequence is CASSLVGQGARNEQFF. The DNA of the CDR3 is TGCGCCAGCAGCTTGGTAGGACAGGGGGCGAGGAATGAGCAGTTCTTC.

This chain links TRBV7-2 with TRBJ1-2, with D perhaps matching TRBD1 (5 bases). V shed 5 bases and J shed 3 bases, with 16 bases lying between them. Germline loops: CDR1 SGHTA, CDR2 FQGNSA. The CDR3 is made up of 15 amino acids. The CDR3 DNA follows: TGTGCCAGCAGCAAACTGTCCGGGGGTGACTATGGCTACACCTTC. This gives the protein CASSKLSGGDYGYTF.

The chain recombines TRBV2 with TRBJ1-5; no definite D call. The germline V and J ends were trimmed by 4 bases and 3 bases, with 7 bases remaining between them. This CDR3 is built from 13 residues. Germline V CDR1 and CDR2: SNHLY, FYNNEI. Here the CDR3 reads CASSALVNQPQHF. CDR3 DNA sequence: TGTGCCAGCAGTGCTTTAGTCAATCAGCCCCAGCATTTT. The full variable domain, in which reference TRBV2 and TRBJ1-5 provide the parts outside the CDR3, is EPEVTQTPSHQVTQMGQEVILRCVPISNHLYFYWYRQILGQKVEFLVSFYNNEISEKSEIFDDQFSVERPDGSNFTLKIRSTKLEDSAMYFCASSALVNQPQHFGDGTRLSIL.

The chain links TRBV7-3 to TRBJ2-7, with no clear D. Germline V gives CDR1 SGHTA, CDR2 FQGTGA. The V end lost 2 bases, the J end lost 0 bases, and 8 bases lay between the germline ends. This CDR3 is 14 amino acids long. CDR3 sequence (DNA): TGTGCCAGCAGCTTACATCGGAGCTCCTACGAGCAGTACTTC. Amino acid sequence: CASSLHRSSYEQYF.

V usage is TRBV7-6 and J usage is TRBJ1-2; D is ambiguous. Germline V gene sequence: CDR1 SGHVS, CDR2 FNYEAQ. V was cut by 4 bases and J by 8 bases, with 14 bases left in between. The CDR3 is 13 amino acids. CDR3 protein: CASSYNRNAGYTF. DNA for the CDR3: TGTGCCAGCAGCTATAACAGAAACGCGGGCTACACCTTC.